Below are 21 T cell receptor beta chains sequenced from a single sample in a study of blood T cells in healthy people across ages. Primed by a sample-barcoded 5' primer and a J-beta primer mix, a second PCR proceeded for roughly 7 to 12 cycles. TCRdb re-derived calls from the 5' RACE reads in MiXCR, one entry per CDR3 protein. The table lists some 800,000 distinct CDR3 sequences, approximately 25% of them singletons. This sample also appeared in a second study, on T cells of mothers and their children.

Sequenced input: blood. The receptors derive from a boy younger than 18 in good health.

This clonotype was counted a single time. V and J are TRBV28 and TRBJ2-1; 8 bases fit TRBD2. There are 15 residues in the CDR3. Per germline, CDR1 MDHEN and CDR2 SYDVKM. The junction had 8 bases not matched to a gene; V was cut back by 2 bases and J by 8 bases. CDR3 in amino acids: CASSLHPGGPDEQFF. The DNA of the CDR3 is TGTGCCAGCAGTTTACATCCGGGAGGGCCTGATGAGCAGTTCTTC.

This clonotype was recorded a few times. This sequence joins TRBV15 and TRBJ2-7, with D possibly TRBD2 on 6 matching bases. The germline V gene has CDR1 LNHNV and CDR2 YYDKDF (reference sequence). CDR3 length: 14 amino acids. V was shortened by 3 bases and J by 7 bases, with 16 bases between the two germline ends. In DNA, the CDR3 is TGTGCCACCAGCAGCGCGACTTGGGGGGAGGAGCAGTACTTC. The encoded protein is CATSSATWGEEQYF.

V is TRBV7-9 and J is TRBJ2-6, with a tentative D call TRBD1 (8 bases). V was shortened by 3 bases and J by 2 bases, with 17 bases between the two germline ends. The CDR3 has 18 residues. In germline, CDR1 is SEHNR, CDR2 FQNEAQ (reference sequence). CDR3 loop: CASSFPRTGTTGANVLTF. For the CDR3, the DNA is TGTGCCAGCAGCTTCCCTAGGACAGGGACTACTGGGGCCAACGTCCTGACTTTC. The whole variable domain, filled in from reference TRBV7-9 and TRBJ2-6, reads DTGVSQNPRHKITKRGQNVTFRCDPISEHNRLYWYRQTLGQGPEFLTYFQNEAQLEKSRLLSDRFSAERPKGSFSTLEIQRTEQGDSAMYLCASSFPRTGTTGANVLTFGAGSRLTVL.

This chain uses TRBV7-9 with TRBJ1-4; D unresolved. Between the trimmed V and J ends, which lost 4 bases and 9 bases, there was a span of 9 bases. The CDR3 is made up of 12 amino acids. Germline CDR1 and CDR2: SEHNR and FQNEAQ (reference sequence). DNA for the CDR3: TGTGCCAGCAGCTCGGGCATGAAAAAACTGTTTTTT. This sequence encodes CASSSGMKKLFF.

This chain connects TRBV6-1 to TRBJ1-5; D might be TRBD1 (5 bases). Germline V gives CDR1 MNHNS, CDR2 SASEGT. The ends were cut back, 5 bases at V and 0 bases at J, with 14 bases in the middle. The CDR3 covers 16 residues. CDR3 in amino acids: CASSQSAGHSNQPQHF. As DNA, the CDR3 is TGTGCCAGCAGTCAAAGCGCAGGGCATAGCAATCAGCCCCAGCATTTT.

This clonotype has a single count. The V gene is TRBV4-2, the J gene TRBJ2-3; TRBD2 aligns across 9 bases. CDR1 LGHNA and CDR2 YNFKEQ come from the germline V gene. The CDR3 is 17 residues long. V dropped 0 bases and J dropped 2; count of bases not matched to a gene: 6. The CDR3 sequence: CASSQEGLAGPTDTQYF. The CDR3 nucleotides read TGTGCCAGCAGCCAAGAGGGCCTAGCGGGGCCCACAGATACGCAGTATTTT.

The chain couples TRBV29-1 to TRBJ1-2, with 7 bases aligning to TRBD1. This CDR3 has 16 amino acids. V lost 1 base and J lost 3; bases outside the gene matches: 11. Germline V CDR1 and CDR2: SQVTM, ANQGSEA. The CDR3 nucleotides read TGCAGCGTTGAAGGTTTAGAACAGGGGTCTGACTATGGCTACACCTTC. It encodes CSVEGLEQGSDYGYTF. The variable domain in full, with the rest retrieved from reference TRBV29-1 and TRBJ1-2, is SAVISQKPSRDICQRGTSLTIQCQVDSQVTMMFWYRQQPGQSLTLIATANQGSEATYESGFVIDKFPISRPNLTFSTLTVSNMSPEDSSIYLCSVEGLEQGSDYGYTFGSGTRLTVV.

The chain joins TRBV20-1 to TRBJ2-7, with TRBD1 identical over 7 bases. The CDR3 has 14 residues. From germline, CDR1 is DFQATT and CDR2 SNEGSKA (reference sequence). The V and J ends lost 4 bases and 2 bases, in that order; junction bases with no gene match: 8. In DNA form, the CDR3 reads TGCAGTGCTATCCGGGACAGCGTCCCCTACGAGCAGTACTTC. Translation gives CSAIRDSVPYEQYF.

This clonotype was seen more than once but under ten times. This rearrangement joins TRBV6-5 to TRBJ1-1; 7 nucleotides match TRBD1. CDR1 MNHEY and CDR2 SVGAGI come from the germline V gene. This CDR3 is 12 amino acids long. Trimming cost V 6 bases and J 9 bases; bases outside gene matches: 7. As DNA, the CDR3 is TGTGCCAGCAGCGGTAGACAGGGAAAAGCTTTCTTT. Translating gives CASSGRQGKAFF.

This rearrangement joins TRBV25-1 to TRBJ1-5; weak D call: TRBD1 (5 bases). The germline CDR1 and CDR2 sequences are MGHDK and SYGVNS. The CDR3 length is 16 residues. The V gene lost 4 bases and the J gene lost 0 bases, with 13 bases spanning the gap. The CDR3 spells CASSVLRTISNQPQHF. CDR3 in DNA: TGTGCCAGCAGTGTACTAAGGACAATTAGCAATCAGCCCCAGCATTTT.

The V gene is TRBV7-3, the J gene TRBJ2-1, with D tentatively TRBD1 (5 bases). Trimming stripped 4 bases from V and 6 bases from J, with 22 bases between. CDR1 and CDR2 (germline): SGHTA, FQGTGA. The CDR3 length is 17 residues. The CDR3 is CASSSLTNSRVGNEQFF. DNA of the CDR3: TGTGCCAGCAGCTCCTTAACAAACTCCAGGGTCGGCAATGAGCAGTTCTTC.

There are a few counts of this clonotype. The V call is TRBV24-1, the J call TRBJ2-3; tentative D call: TRBD1 (5 bases). V gave up 10 bases and J gave up 3 bases, with 10 bases separating them. CDR1 KGHDR and CDR2 SFDVKD come from the germline V gene. The CDR3 runs 12 residues. The CDR3 DNA is TGTGCCACTCAGGGTATGACAGATACGCAGTATTTT. Its translation is CATQGMTDTQYF.

The chain is built from TRBV6-5 and TRBJ2-1; the match to TRBD1 covers 9 bases. From germline, CDR1 is MNHEY and CDR2 SVGAGI. The V segment lost 2 bases and the J segment 8 bases; nucleotides outside the gene matches: 7. The CDR3 has 15 amino acids. CDR3 loop: CASSYLGQGDDEQFF. Written as DNA, the CDR3 is TGTGCCAGCAGTTACCTGGGACAGGGCGACGATGAGCAGTTCTTC.

This chain uses TRBV3-1 with TRBJ2-2, with D perhaps matching TRBD1 (6 bases). CDR3 size: 15 residues. Germline CDR1 and CDR2: LGHDT and YNNKEL (reference sequence). V was clipped by 4 bases and J by 4 bases, with 13 bases between them. CDR3 residues: CASSPQGFGTGELFF. DNA of the CDR3: TGTGCCAGCAGCCCTCAGGGGTTCGGCACCGGGGAGCTGTTTTTT.

This clonotype was counted between two and nine times. An end of the junction does not agree with germline; a read error may underlie this. The gene calls are TRBV28 and TRBJ2-3, with 10 nucleotides matching TRBD1. This CDR3 contains 17 residues. Looked up from germline, CDR1 is MDHEN and CDR2 is SYDVKM. The CDR3 reads CTSSPWGTGASTDTQYF. DNA for the CDR3: TGTACCAGCAGTCCCTGGGGGACAGGGGCGTCCACAGATACGCAGTATTTT.

The rearrangement uses TRBV5-1 and TRBJ2-3; possibly TRBD2 for D (5 bases). The germline V gene encodes CDR1 SGHRS and CDR2 YFSETQ. The V gene lost 1 base and the J gene lost 3 bases, with 12 bases spanning the gap. The length of the CDR3 is 15 residues. The CDR3 protein is CASSLSVGVTDTQYF. CDR3 nucleotide sequence: TGCGCCAGCAGCTTGTCTGTGGGAGTGACAGATACGCAGTATTTT.

In this sample, this clonotype turned up a few times. This chain links TRBV7-9 with TRBJ2-1; TRBD1 agrees at 7 bases. Germline-derived CDR1 and CDR2 are SEHNR and FQNEAQ (reference sequence). With 4 bases clipped from V and 7 bases from J, the junction kept 10 bases outside the gene matches. The length of the CDR3 is 15 residues. The CDR3 DNA follows: TGTGCCAGCAGCTCACGGGGACAGCAAGGTAATGAGCAGTTCTTC. This encodes CASSSRGQQGNEQFF.

The chain couples TRBV7-9 to TRBJ1-4; D might be TRBD1 (5 bases). The CDR3 is 15 residues long. CDR1 is SEHNR, CDR2 FQNEAQ, per germline (reference sequence). Trimming left V 1 base short and J 4 bases short, with 10 bases between. CDR3 amino acids: CASSLEGAVNEKLFF. CDR3 bases: TGTGCCAGCAGCTTAGAAGGGGCGGTTAATGAAAAACTGTTTTTT.

The gene calls are TRBV29-1 and TRBJ1-4, with 11 bases that match TRBD1. The germline V gene has CDR1 SQVTM and CDR2 ANQGSEA. V shed 4 bases and J 7 bases; nucleotides not matched to a gene: 5. CDR3 length: 14 amino acids. CDR3 loop: CSVGDRGSGEKLFF. CDR3 sequence (DNA): TGCAGCGTTGGGGACAGGGGGTCGGGTGAAAAACTGTTTTTT.

In this sample, this clonotype turned up a few times. The rearrangement joins TRBV4-2 to TRBJ1-2; unclear D gene. V gave up 2 bases and J gave up 4 bases, with 14 bases separating them. The CDR3 is made up of 15 amino acids. CDR1 LGHNA and CDR2 YNFKEQ come from the germline V gene. CDR3 DNA: TGTGCCAGCAGCCAAACCCCGGACGGCTTCTATGGCTACACCTTC. Amino acids: CASSQTPDGFYGYTF.

J is TRBJ1-1 and V is TRBV6-5, with D perhaps TRBD1 (6 bases). V was shortened by 8 bases and J by 0 bases, with 19 bases between the two germline ends. Germline lookup yields CDR1 MNHEY and CDR2 SVGAGI. The CDR3 has 16 amino acids. The CDR3 bases are TGTGCCAGCCATGTTAGGGGGTCGTCTTTGAACACTGAAGCTTTCTTT. Translated: CASHVRGSSLNTEAFF.